The T cell receptor beta chain under discussion was sequenced for a study of regulatory T cells in long-lasting Graves disease. Arm-PCR of CDR3 regions with iRepertoire HTBI primers generated TCR beta libraries. TCRdb itself ran the multiplex PCR reads through MiXCR, one entry per CDR3 protein. The sample yields a few hundred thousand distinct CDR3 sequences, 20% to 25% seen once. General observations from the study: Persistent disease showed a preference for TRBV28, TRBJ1-2 and TRBJ2-5. Those with persistent Graves' had less TCR diversity than newly diagnosed patients. Limited sample numbers may have lowered accuracy. Persistent patients shared more public clonotypes (2,741) than new patients (approximately 970).

This clonotype appeared a single time. Its antigen is not identified. Time point indicated: persistent/refractory GD, antithyroid drugs over 5 years with positive TRAb. PBMC RNA served as the TCR library source. The CDR3 is 15 residues long. CDR1 SGDLS and CDR2 YYNGEE come from the germline V gene. Between the trimmed V and J ends, which lost 0 bases and 4 bases, there was a span of 13 bases. V gene TRBV9 combines with J gene TRBJ2-5, with no clear D. The specimen comprised peripheral blood mononuclear cells (PBMCs), sampled when the disease was refractory, from a patient treated with antithyroid drugs. The source is a woman aged 40 to 49 with Graves disease. CDR3 sequence (DNA): TGTGCCAGCAGCGTAGCTCCCTTAAAGGGAGAGACCCAGTACTTC. Protein: CASSVAPLKGETQYF.